This T cell receptor beta chain was sequenced in a study of blood T cells in healthy people across ages. For the second PCR, which ran for roughly 6 to 12 cycles, a sample-barcoded 5' primer and a J-beta primer mix were used. Using its own MiXCR run on the 5' RACE reads, TCRdb lists one record per CDR3 protein. The table records under 1 million distinct CDR3 sequences, 44% of them present only once. Trimming removed 6 bases at V and 5 bases at J, with 15 bases between. CDR1 and CDR2 from the germline V gene are ENHRY and SYGVKD. The CDR3 consists of 14 residues. Whole-study findings and limits: Across samples, TCR beta diversity tracked strongly with naive T cell percentage. A roughly linear fall in TCR beta diversity per million T cells was seen with increasing age. Researchers deemed the diversity estimates from one million T cells underestimates.

In its sample, this clonotype was seen a few times. What it binds is unknown. Approximately 10 milliliters was the volume of peripheral blood drawn from each donor. This TCR derives from a man in his sixties in good health. Material: blood. This chain joins TRBV10-3 and TRBJ2-3; TRBD1 or TRBD2 may be the D gene (5 bases each). The CDR3 DNA sequence: TGTGCCATCAGACCAGTCGGGGCCGGAGATACGCAGTATTTT. Encoded protein: CAIRPVGAGDTQYF.